This TCR beta chain is from a study of blood T cell repertoires in COVID-19. About the study: Researchers got acute and convalescent COVID-19 samples from the United States, Italy and Spain. Nucleic acid was either cDNA or gDNA, and it came from T cells, B-cell-depleted T cells, or PBMCs.

This CDR3 spans 15 amino acids. Germline CDR1 MNHEY, CDR2 SMNVEV (reference sequence). Deletions cut 5 bases from V and 5 bases from J, with 18 bases between. Per the original methods: From reference gene primer amplification, estimates of nucleated cell counts were derived. Measured with immunoSEQ multiplex PCR; TCRdb has only the in-frame clones, and not every one. V and J calls and clone size come straight from that table; D and trimming were deduced from the DNA. The sample carries some 240,000 clones, roughly 87% recorded once. The sequenced sample was peripheral blood. The chain employs TRBV27 and TRBJ1-2; D might be TRBD1 (6 bases). This clonotype originated in a woman in her thirties or forties who had recovered from COVID-19. CDR3 sequence (DNA): TGTGCCAGCAGTCCCCGTCCGGCAGGGGTATATGGCTACACCTTC. This translates into CASSPRPAGVYGYTF.